What follows is one T cell receptor (beta chain) and its context. This table comes from immunoSEQ multiplex PCR, and its TCRdb copy is limited to in-frame clones, with some not included. The sample holds about 250,000 clones, 86% seen once. This sample was taken from a study of blood T cell repertoires in COVID-19. Study-level information: Whether acute or convalescent, the COVID-19 samples came from the United States, Italy and Spain.

Trimming took 5 bases from V and 0 from J, leaving 12 bases between them. This CDR3 spans 15 amino acids. Germline loops: CDR1 SGHTA, CDR2 FQGTGA. Sequences were obtained from peripheral blood. The TCR was taken from a woman aged 55-75 years who had recovered from COVID-19. The chain combines TRBV7-3 with TRBJ2-3; TRBD2 is a possible D gene (5 bases). CDR3 protein: CASSPTPGSTDTQYF. DNA for the CDR3: TGTGCCAGCAGCCCGACCCCGGGAAGCACAGATACGCAGTATTTT. Looking up the rest from reference TRBV7-3 and TRBJ2-3 gives the full variable domain: GAGVSQTPSNKVTEKGKYVELRCDPISGHTALYWYRQSLGQGPEFLIYFQGTGAADDSGLPNDRFFAVRPEGSVSTLKIQRTERGDSAVYLCASSPTPGSTDTQYFGPGTRLTVL.